The rows below give T cell receptor beta chains drawn from one sample of a study of OX40 agonist ivuxolimab in advanced cancers. Profiled with immunoSEQ multiplex PCR; TCRdb holds only in-frame clones, not every one. Of some 41,000 clones listed, more than 85% were seen once; the top ten hold under 0.7%. The sequenced sample was CD4+ or CD8+ T cells sorted from blood, obtained in a trial of the OX40 agonist ivuxolimab. The receptors come from an adult with an advanced solid tumor such as melanoma, head and neck, liver or kidney cancer. Each CDR3 is given with its conserved first and last residue. The D gene is left open where the match is weak. A row's size may be missing; if present it is once, few, many or a size class.

CANRRGPDSPLHF	TGTGCCAACCGGAGGGGGCCTGATTCACCCCTCCACTTT	.	TRBV2	TRBJ1-6	TRBD1
CASSLQRGVYNEQFF	TGTGCCAGCAGCTTACAGCGGGGGGTCTACAATGAGCAGTTCTTC	.	TRBV11-2	TRBJ2-1	TRBD2
CASSSGQGGTGELFF	TGTGCCAGCAGCTCCGGACAGGGCGGCACCGGGGAGCTGTTTTTT	.	TRBV7-9	TRBJ2-2	TRBD1
CASTRGGPGTDTQYF	TGTGCCAGCACCCGTGGGGGCCCCGGCACAGATACGCAGTATTTT	.	TRBV6-1	TRBJ2-3	.
CASSQDRAGNGYTF	TGCGCCAGCAGCCAAGATCGCGCAGGCAATGGCTACACCTTC	.	TRBV4-1	TRBJ1-2	.
CASSFTDSETQYF	TGTGCCAGCTCGTTTACCGACTCAGAGACCCAGTACTTC	.	TRBV18	TRBJ2-5	.
CASSPEGTGYYEQYF	TGTGCCAGCAGCCCGGAGGGGACAGGGTACTACGAGCAGTACTTC	.	TRBV7-2	TRBJ2-7	TRBD1
CASSDYREKGQPQHF	TGTGCCAGCAGCGACTACAGGGAAAAAGGTCAGCCCCAGCATTTT	once	TRBV7-6	TRBJ1-5	.
CASSSSGGSEEKLFF	TGTGCCAGCAGCTCCTCGGGGGGCTCGGAAGAAAAACTGTTTTTT	.	TRBV7-8	TRBJ1-4	.
CASSLDLATAKNIQYF	TGCGCCAGCAGCTTGGACCTTGCTACAGCCAAAAACATTCAGTACTTC	.	TRBV5-1	TRBJ2-4	.
CASSLGAVSYNEQFF	TGTGCCAGCAGCTTAGGCGCAGTCTCCTACAATGAGCAGTTCTTC	.	TRBV7-2	TRBJ2-1	.
CASSLGDRVSSYNSPLHF	TGCGCCAGCAGCCTCGGGGACAGGGTGAGCTCCTATAATTCACCCCTCCACTTT	.	TRBV5-1	TRBJ1-6	TRBD1
CATRPWGELGDGYTF	TGTGCCACCCGACCGTGGGGGGAATTGGGAGATGGCTACACCTTC	.	TRBV28	TRBJ1-2	.
CASSPQGTVSEAFF	TGTGCCAGCAGTCCCCAAGGGACAGTTAGTGAAGCTTTCTTT	once	TRBV6-1	TRBJ1-1	TRBD1
CASSTGAGNTIYF	TGTGCCAGCAGCACAGGGGCTGGAAACACCATATATTTT	.	TRBV6-1	TRBJ1-3	TRBD1
CASSLARGSETQYF	TGCGCCAGCAGCTTGGCGCGGGGGAGCGAGACCCAGTACTTC	.	TRBV5-1	TRBJ2-5	TRBD2
CATADFYGYTF	TGTGCCACCGCGGACTTCTATGGCTACACCTTC	.	TRBV19	TRBJ1-2	.
CASSQTSMSDEQFF	TGTGCCAGCAGTCAGACTAGTATGAGCGATGAGCAGTTCTTC	.	TRBV6-5	TRBJ2-1	.
CASQQGTNEKLFF	TGCGCCAGCCAACAGGGTACTAATGAAAAACTGTTTTTT	.	TRBV5-1	TRBJ1-4	.
CASSRQGSGANVLTF	TGTGCCAGCAGCCGCCAGGGCTCTGGGGCCAACGTCCTGACTTTC	.	TRBV4-2	TRBJ2-6	.
CASSLGTVADTQYF	TGCGCCAGCAGCTTGGGGACGGTGGCAGATACGCAGTATTTT	.	TRBV5-1	TRBJ2-3	.
CASSFTPGSGGTYEQYF	TGCGCCAGCAGCTTTACCCCAGGGAGTGGAGGTACCTACGAGCAGTACTTC	.	TRBV5-1	TRBJ2-7	.
CASSTGQGDEKLFF	TGTGCCAGCAGCACGGGACAGGGGGATGAAAAACTGTTTTTT	once	TRBV7-2	TRBJ1-4	TRBD1
CASSDEGPSYEQYF	TGTGCCAGCAGTGACGAGGGGCCCTCCTACGAGCAGTACTTC	.	TRBV6-1	TRBJ2-7	.
CASSYDRQINNEAFF	TGTGCCAGTAGTTACGACAGGCAGATTAACAATGAAGCTTTCTTT	.	TRBV19	TRBJ1-1	.
CASSAQDRNYGYTF	TGTGCCAGCAGTGCTCAGGACAGAAACTATGGCTACACCTTC	.	TRBV2	TRBJ1-2	.
CASSTSLETQYF	TGTGCCAGCTCCACTAGCTTGGAGACCCAGTACTTC	.	TRBV28	TRBJ2-5	.
CVSSPRTGSNQPQHF	TGTGTCAGCAGCCCGCGGACAGGGAGCAATCAGCCCCAGCATTTT	.	TRBV7-2	TRBJ1-5	TRBD1
CASSLRGEQFF	TGTGCCAGCAGCCTACGAGGGGAGCAGTTCTTC	.	TRBV5-5	TRBJ2-1	.
CASSFQPLGGELFF	TGTGCCAGCAGCTTCCAGCCCCTTGGCGGGGAGCTGTTTTTT	.	TRBV7-2	TRBJ2-2	.
CASSQVRLAGGFFYEQYF	TGCGCCAGCAGCCAAGTTAGACTAGCGGGGGGCTTCTTTTACGAGCAGTACTTC	.	TRBV4-1	TRBJ2-7	TRBD2
CASSLGHGGYGYTF	TGTGCCAGCAGCTTAGGTCACGGGGGCTATGGCTACACCTTC	few	TRBV7-2	TRBJ1-2	.
CASTGSTNEKLFF	TGTGCCAGCACGGGCTCAACTAATGAAAAACTGTTTTTT	.	TRBV2	TRBJ1-4	.
CASTRDGRNEQFF	TGTGCCAGCACTCGGGACGGCCGAAATGAGCAGTTCTTC	.	TRBV2	TRBJ2-1	.
CSVGINWDSPLHF	TGCAGCGTCGGCATAAACTGGGATTCACCCCTCCACTTT	.	TRBV29-1	TRBJ1-6	.
CASSYDRVTEAFF	TGTGCCAGCAGTTACGACAGGGTGACTGAAGCTTTCTTT	.	TRBV6-6	TRBJ1-1	TRBD1
CASSSTVTGSGEQYF	TGTGCCAGCAGCTCTACCGTTACAGGGTCCGGGGAGCAGTACTTC	.	TRBV7-3	TRBJ2-7	.
CASTLGFSNYGYTF	TGTGCCAGCACCCTAGGATTTTCCAACTATGGCTACACCTTC	.	TRBV5-4	TRBJ1-2	.
CASRMRTGPSSYNSPLHF	TGTGCCAGCAGAATGAGGACAGGACCAAGCTCCTATAATTCACCCCTCCACTTT	.	TRBV2	TRBJ1-6	TRBD1
CASVKGGRSGANVLTF	TGTGCCAGCGTCAAGGGGGGGAGGTCTGGGGCCAACGTCCTGACTTTC	.	TRBV19	TRBJ2-6	.
CASSSWTGGNQPQHF	TGTGCCAGCAGCTCATGGACCGGGGGCAATCAGCCCCAGCATTTT	.	TRBV5-6	TRBJ1-5	.
CAISDGQGGNYGYTF	TGTGCCATCAGTGATGGACAGGGGGGAAACTATGGCTACACCTTC	.	TRBV10-3	TRBJ1-2	TRBD1
CASSLNPTGLPGEQYF	TGTGCCAGCAGTTTAAATCCGACAGGCCTGCCGGGCGAGCAGTACTTC	.	TRBV6-5	TRBJ2-7	.
CASSLPVRPQHF	TGTGCCAGCAGCTTACCCGTCAGGCCCCAGCATTTT	.	TRBV5-8	TRBJ1-5	.
CASSQVLGQGARGYTF	TGTGCCAGCAGCCAAGTCTTAGGACAGGGGGCGCGTGGCTACACCTTC	once	TRBV14	TRBJ1-2	TRBD1
CASSEAAPTRGDTQYF	TGTGCCAGCAGTGAAGCTGCCCCGACTAGGGGGGATACGCAGTATTTT	.	TRBV6-1	TRBJ2-3	.
CASREQGNSYEQYF	TGTGCCAGCAGGGAACAGGGGAACTCCTACGAGCAGTACTTC	.	TRBV2	TRBJ2-7	TRBD1
CASARGFLNSGANVLTF	TGTGCCAGCGCCAGGGGGTTCTTAAACTCTGGGGCCAACGTCCTGACTTTC	.	TRBV5-6	TRBJ2-6	TRBD1
CASSPSGGTTGELFF	TGTGCCAGCAGCCCTTCCGGGGGAACCACCGGGGAGCTGTTTTTT	.	TRBV7-3	TRBJ2-2	.